These T cell receptor beta chains were read from a single sample in a study of cytomegalovirus exposure and HLA in healthy donors. Produced via immunoSEQ multiplex PCR; TCRdb's table is partial and in-frame only. The data hold over 150,000 clones, with about two thirds observed a single time. The specimen was PBMCs. The receptor set was obtained from a woman under 40 in good health and CMV-seronegative. CDR3s include the opening cysteine and the closing phenylalanine or tryptophan. Fields, in order: CDR3 DNA, CDR3 protein, D gene, V gene, J gene, clone size. A D gene is named only where the DNA matches it firmly. Size is omitted from some rows. Given values are once, few, many or a class for expanded clones.

CDR3 DNA: TGTGCCAGCACCGAGACAGGGGGAGGGGAGCAGTACTTC
CDR3 protein: CASTETGGGEQYF
D gene: TRBD1
V gene: TRBV28
J gene: TRBJ2-7
clone size: .

CDR3 DNA: TGTGCCAGCAGCACACTCCTAGCGGCCTCCTACAATGAGCAGTTCTTC
CDR3 protein: CASSTLLAASYNEQFF
D gene: TRBD2
V gene: TRBV11-2
J gene: TRBJ2-1
clone size: .

CDR3 DNA: TGCAGCGTTGTGGGCCTTGAAGCTTTCTTT
CDR3 protein: CSVVGLEAFF
D gene: .
V gene: TRBV29-1
J gene: TRBJ1-1
clone size: .

CDR3 DNA: TGCGCCAGCAGCTTGGCGGGACAGGGCCCAGATACGCAGTATTTT
CDR3 protein: CASSLAGQGPDTQYF
D gene: TRBD1
V gene: TRBV5-1
J gene: TRBJ2-3
clone size: .

CDR3 DNA: TGTGCCAGCAGCTTCGTTGGACAGTACAATGAGCAGTTCTTC
CDR3 protein: CASSFVGQYNEQFF
D gene: .
V gene: TRBV7-9
J gene: TRBJ2-1
clone size: .

CDR3 DNA: TGTGCCAGCAGCCTAGGCATACAGCTATACTACGAGCAGTACTTC
CDR3 protein: CASSLGIQLYYEQYF
D gene: .
V gene: TRBV7-2
J gene: TRBJ2-7
clone size: .

CDR3 DNA: TGTGCCAGCAGCCCTCAAAGGGGGTGGACCACTGAAGCCTTCTTT
CDR3 protein: CASSPQRGWTTEAFF
D gene: .
V gene: TRBV6-5
J gene: TRBJ1-1
clone size: .

CDR3 DNA: TGTGCCAGCAGCTTAAGGGGGTATGAGCAGTACTTC
CDR3 protein: CASSLRGYEQYF
D gene: .
V gene: TRBV13
J gene: TRBJ2-7
clone size: few

CDR3 DNA: TGCGCCAGCAGCCAAGGTTACAGGGGAATCGATGGCTACACCTTC
CDR3 protein: CASSQGYRGIDGYTF
D gene: TRBD1
V gene: TRBV4-3
J gene: TRBJ1-2
clone size: once

CDR3 DNA: TGTGCCAGCAGCCCCGATGGGGGGGGCCCAGATACGCAGTATTTT
CDR3 protein: CASSPDGGGPDTQYF
D gene: .
V gene: TRBV7-3
J gene: TRBJ2-3
clone size: .

CDR3 DNA: TGTGCCAGCAGCTTAGCGCAGGGAACAGATACGCAGTATTTT
CDR3 protein: CASSLAQGTDTQYF
D gene: .
V gene: TRBV7-2
J gene: TRBJ2-3
clone size: .

CDR3 DNA: TGTGCCAGCAGTTCTGATACAGGGGGAAACACTGAAGCTTTCTTT
CDR3 protein: CASSSDTGGNTEAFF
D gene: TRBD1
V gene: TRBV6-6
J gene: TRBJ1-1
clone size: .

CDR3 DNA: TGTGCCAGCAGCTTGGATAGCGGAAGGGCAGATACGCAGTATTTT
CDR3 protein: CASSLDSGRADTQYF
D gene: .
V gene: TRBV5-6
J gene: TRBJ2-3
clone size: .

CDR3 DNA: TGTGCCAGCAGCCAAAGGACAGGGACTAATGAAAAACTGTTTTTT
CDR3 protein: CASSQRTGTNEKLFF
D gene: TRBD1
V gene: TRBV4-2
J gene: TRBJ1-4
clone size: .

CDR3 DNA: TGTGCCAGCGGCCGACTAGCGGAAGAGTACCAAGAGACCCAGTACTTC
CDR3 protein: CASGRLAEEYQETQYF
D gene: TRBD2
V gene: TRBV28
J gene: TRBJ2-5
clone size: .

CDR3 DNA: TGTGCCTCCCGGGTGGACAGGGGTAAGGGAGGCTACACCTTC
CDR3 protein: CASRVDRGKGGYTF
D gene: TRBD1
V gene: TRBV6-1
J gene: TRBJ1-2
clone size: few

CDR3 DNA: TGTGCCAGCAGCTTAGACTGGTTCGGGGACAATGAGCAGTTCTTC
CDR3 protein: CASSLDWFGDNEQFF
D gene: .
V gene: TRBV11-2
J gene: TRBJ2-1
clone size: once

CDR3 DNA: TGTGCCAGCAGTCTTTTCGCAGATACGCAGTATTTT
CDR3 protein: CASSLFADTQYF
D gene: .
V gene: TRBV7-9
J gene: TRBJ2-3
clone size: .

CDR3 DNA: TGTGCCAGCAGTCTCCGCGGGACCCTAACCGGGGAGCTGTTTTTT
CDR3 protein: CASSLRGTLTGELFF
D gene: .
V gene: TRBV6-5
J gene: TRBJ2-2
clone size: few

CDR3 DNA: TGTGCCACCGGGACAGGGGGAGGAAACACCATATATTTT
CDR3 protein: CATGTGGGNTIYF
D gene: TRBD1
V gene: TRBV6-6
J gene: TRBJ1-3
clone size: few

CDR3 DNA: TGTGCCAGCAGCTTAGTGGCTAGCGGTCACAATGAGCAGTTCTTC
CDR3 protein: CASSLVASGHNEQFF
D gene: TRBD2
V gene: TRBV7-3
J gene: TRBJ2-1
clone size: .

CDR3 DNA: TGTGCCAGCAGTTTAGGAGGTCTGTGGACCCAGTACTTC
CDR3 protein: CASSLGGLWTQYF
D gene: .
V gene: TRBV28
J gene: TRBJ2-5
clone size: .

CDR3 DNA: TGCGCCAGCAGCCCGGGGGGGCGTGAAGCTTTCTTT
CDR3 protein: CASSPGGREAFF
D gene: .
V gene: TRBV4-1
J gene: TRBJ1-1
clone size: few

CDR3 DNA: TGTGCCAGCTCCGAAGGGACAGCGAATGCCCAGTACTTC
CDR3 protein: CASSEGTANAQYF
D gene: TRBD1
V gene: TRBV18
J gene: TRBJ2-5
clone size: .

CDR3 DNA: TGTGCCAGCAGTACCAGGGGATTAAAGGGTGAGCAGTTCTTC
CDR3 protein: CASSTRGLKGEQFF
D gene: .
V gene: TRBV6-1
J gene: TRBJ2-1
clone size: .

CDR3 DNA: TGTGCCAGCTCACCTCAAACAGATACGCAGTATTTT
CDR3 protein: CASSPQTDTQYF
D gene: .
V gene: TRBV18
J gene: TRBJ2-3
clone size: .

CDR3 DNA: TGTGCCAGCAGAATAGCGGGAGGGCGGTACAATGAGCAGTTCTTC
CDR3 protein: CASRIAGGRYNEQFF
D gene: TRBD2
V gene: TRBV7-2
J gene: TRBJ2-1
clone size: .

CDR3 DNA: TGTGCCAGCACCGAGGGGGCAGGAAAAAACACCGGGGAGCTGTTTTTT
CDR3 protein: CASTEGAGKNTGELFF
D gene: TRBD1
V gene: TRBV7-9
J gene: TRBJ2-2
clone size: .

CDR3 DNA: TGCGCCAGCAGCCCTTCCCCCACAGGGTTCTATGGCTACACCTTC
CDR3 protein: CASSPSPTGFYGYTF
D gene: .
V gene: TRBV4-3
J gene: TRBJ1-2
clone size: few

CDR3 DNA: TGTGCCAGCAGCTCGGGGAGCACAGATACGCAGTATTTT
CDR3 protein: CASSSGSTDTQYF
D gene: .
V gene: TRBV5-6
J gene: TRBJ2-3
clone size: .

CDR3 DNA: TGTGCCAGCAGCTTATTAACTAAAATCCAAGAGACCCAGTACTTC
CDR3 protein: CASSLLTKIQETQYF
D gene: .
V gene: TRBV7-6
J gene: TRBJ2-5
clone size: .

CDR3 DNA: TGTGCCAGCGGCGGAGACAGGGGTCACACCATATATTTT
CDR3 protein: CASGGDRGHTIYF
D gene: TRBD1
V gene: TRBV7-2
J gene: TRBJ1-3
clone size: .

CDR3 DNA: TGCGCCAGCAGTCAGCTCCGCTCCTGGGACAGTAACGAGCAGTACTTC
CDR3 protein: CASSQLRSWDSNEQYF
D gene: TRBD1
V gene: TRBV23-1
J gene: TRBJ2-7
clone size: .

CDR3 DNA: TGTGCCAGCAGCTCTGGACAGGGGGCGGAGGTGGAAGGCTACACCTTC
CDR3 protein: CASSSGQGAEVEGYTF
D gene: TRBD1
V gene: TRBV7-6
J gene: TRBJ1-2
clone size: .

CDR3 DNA: TGTGCCAGCAGCGGCCGGTCCTACGAGCAGTACTTC
CDR3 protein: CASSGRSYEQYF
D gene: .
V gene: TRBV9
J gene: TRBJ2-7
clone size: .

CDR3 DNA: TGTGCCAGCAGCCTACGGACAGGGGGCAGGGATGAGCAGTTCTTC
CDR3 protein: CASSLRTGGRDEQFF
D gene: TRBD1
V gene: TRBV7-6
J gene: TRBJ2-1
clone size: .

CDR3 DNA: TGTGCCTTTACAGGGGGAAGGTCCTACAATGAGCAGTTCTTC
CDR3 protein: CAFTGGRSYNEQFF
D gene: TRBD1
V gene: TRBV30
J gene: TRBJ2-1
clone size: .

CDR3 DNA: TGTGCCAGCAGCCAACAGGGATCCTACGAGCAGTACTTC
CDR3 protein: CASSQQGSYEQYF
D gene: .
V gene: TRBV7-6
J gene: TRBJ2-7
clone size: few

CDR3 DNA: TGTGCCAGCAGCGTAGGAACTAGCGGGTACCAAGAGACCCAGTACTTC
CDR3 protein: CASSVGTSGYQETQYF
D gene: TRBD2
V gene: TRBV9
J gene: TRBJ2-5
clone size: .

CDR3 DNA: TGTGCCACCAGCAGAGCACAGGGCGGAAACACCATATATTTT
CDR3 protein: CATSRAQGGNTIYF
D gene: .
V gene: TRBV15
J gene: TRBJ1-3
clone size: .

CDR3 DNA: TGTGCCAGCAGCGTAGAAGCAGGCAGCGGTCAGCCCCAGCATTTT
CDR3 protein: CASSVEAGSGQPQHF
D gene: .
V gene: TRBV9
J gene: TRBJ1-5
clone size: few

CDR3 DNA: TGTGCCAGCAGTCTGAAGACATGGAAGAACTATGGCTACACCTTC
CDR3 protein: CASSLKTWKNYGYTF
D gene: .
V gene: TRBV2
J gene: TRBJ1-2
clone size: few

CDR3 DNA: TGTGCCAGCAGCGGCAGGGACAGGGACTACGAGCAGTACTTC
CDR3 protein: CASSGRDRDYEQYF
D gene: TRBD1
V gene: TRBV7-9
J gene: TRBJ2-7
clone size: .

CDR3 DNA: TGTGCCAGTAGTAACGCGGGAGGGCGCTACGAGCAGTACTTC
CDR3 protein: CASSNAGGRYEQYF
D gene: TRBD2
V gene: TRBV19
J gene: TRBJ2-7
clone size: .

CDR3 DNA: TGTGCCAGCAGCCTAGCGGCCGGGACTAACTACGAGCAGTACTTC
CDR3 protein: CASSLAAGTNYEQYF
D gene: TRBD2
V gene: TRBV7-6
J gene: TRBJ2-7
clone size: .

CDR3 DNA: TGTGCCAGCAGCGTTGGACTAGCGGGGGATACCGGGGAGCTGTTTTTT
CDR3 protein: CASSVGLAGDTGELFF
D gene: TRBD2
V gene: TRBV5-4
J gene: TRBJ2-2
clone size: .